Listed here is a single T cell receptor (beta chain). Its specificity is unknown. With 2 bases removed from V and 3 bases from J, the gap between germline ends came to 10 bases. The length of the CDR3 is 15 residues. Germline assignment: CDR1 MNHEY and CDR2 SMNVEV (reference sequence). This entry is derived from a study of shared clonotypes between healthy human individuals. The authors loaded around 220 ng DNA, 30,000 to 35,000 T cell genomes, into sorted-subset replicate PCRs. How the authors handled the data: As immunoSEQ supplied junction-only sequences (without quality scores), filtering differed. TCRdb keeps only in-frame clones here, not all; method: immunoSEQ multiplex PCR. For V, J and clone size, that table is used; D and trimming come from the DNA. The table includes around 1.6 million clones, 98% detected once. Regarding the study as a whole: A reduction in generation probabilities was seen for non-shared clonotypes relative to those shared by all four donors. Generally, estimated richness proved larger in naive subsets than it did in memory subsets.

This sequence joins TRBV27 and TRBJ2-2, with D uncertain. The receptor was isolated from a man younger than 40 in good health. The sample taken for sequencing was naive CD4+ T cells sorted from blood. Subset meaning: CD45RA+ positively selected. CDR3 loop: CASSLRGLYTGELFF. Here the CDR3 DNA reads TGTGCCAGCAGTTTACGTGGGCTATACACCGGGGAGCTGTTTTTT.